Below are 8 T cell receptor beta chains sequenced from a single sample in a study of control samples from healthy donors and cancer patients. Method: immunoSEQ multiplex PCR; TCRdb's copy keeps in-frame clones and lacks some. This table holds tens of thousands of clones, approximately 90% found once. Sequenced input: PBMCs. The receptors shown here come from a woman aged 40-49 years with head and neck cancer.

CDR3 protein: CASSSRAYNSPLHF. CDR3 coding DNA: TGTGCCAGCAGCTCCCGGGCCTATAATTCACCCCTCCACTTT. This chain links TRBV5-4 with TRBJ1-6; D is uncertain. Trimming stripped 3 bases from V and 2 bases from J, with 6 bases between. Looked up from germline, CDR1 is SGHNT and CDR2 is YYREEE (reference sequence). This CDR3 contains 14 residues.

The CDR3 protein is CASSLTGDYGYTF. DNA of the CDR3: TGTGCCAGTAGCTTGACAGGCGACTATGGCTACACCTTC. The rearrangement uses TRBV19 and TRBJ1-2; maybe TRBD1 (6 bases). V was pared by 6 bases and J by 3 bases, with 11 bases between. This CDR3 spans 13 amino acids. CDR1 is LNHDA, CDR2 SQIVND, per germline (reference sequence).

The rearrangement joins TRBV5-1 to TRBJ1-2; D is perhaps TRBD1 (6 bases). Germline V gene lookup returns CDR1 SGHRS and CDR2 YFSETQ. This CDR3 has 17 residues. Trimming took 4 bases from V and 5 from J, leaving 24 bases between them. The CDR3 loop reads CASSTGSQGFEGYGYTF. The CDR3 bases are TGCGCCAGCAGCACAGGGTCCCAAGGGTTCGAGGGGTATGGCTACACCTTC.

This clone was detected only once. The chain's CDR3 is CASSLFPGQKSYNEQFF. For the CDR3, the DNA is TGTGCCAGCAGTTTATTCCCGGGACAGAAATCCTACAATGAGCAGTTCTTC. The V and J genes are TRBV28 and TRBJ2-1; 7 bases fit TRBD1. Looked up from germline, CDR1 is MDHEN and CDR2 is SYDVKM. V shed 1 base, J shed 1 base, and the junction held 7 bases outside the gene matches. The CDR3 covers 17 residues.

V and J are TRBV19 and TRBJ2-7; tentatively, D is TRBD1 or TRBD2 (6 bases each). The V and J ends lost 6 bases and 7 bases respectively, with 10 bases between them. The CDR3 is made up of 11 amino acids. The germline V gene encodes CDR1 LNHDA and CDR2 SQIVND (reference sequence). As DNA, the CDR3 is TGTGCCAGTAGAGGGGGGTGGGAGCAGTACTTC. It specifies CASRGGWEQYF.

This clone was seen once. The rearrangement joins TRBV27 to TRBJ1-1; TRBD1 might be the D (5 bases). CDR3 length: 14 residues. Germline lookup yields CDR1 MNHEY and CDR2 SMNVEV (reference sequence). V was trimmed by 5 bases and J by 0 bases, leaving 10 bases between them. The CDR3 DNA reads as TGTGCCAGCAGTGCCCGGGGGGTGAACACTGAAGCTTTCTTT. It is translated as CASSARGVNTEAFF.

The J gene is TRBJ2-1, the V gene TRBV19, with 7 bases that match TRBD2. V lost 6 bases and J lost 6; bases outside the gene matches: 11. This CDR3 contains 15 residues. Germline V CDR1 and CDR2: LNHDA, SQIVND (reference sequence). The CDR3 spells CASRLATYLGNEQFF. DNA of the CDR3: TGTGCCAGTAGACTAGCGACCTATTTGGGCAATGAGCAGTTCTTC. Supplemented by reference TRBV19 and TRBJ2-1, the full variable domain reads DGGITQSPKYLFRKEGQNVTLSCEQNLNHDAMYWYRQDPGQGLRLIYYSQIVNDFQKGDIAEGYSVSREKKESFPLTVTSAQKNPTAFYLCASRLATYLGNEQFFGPGTRLTVL.

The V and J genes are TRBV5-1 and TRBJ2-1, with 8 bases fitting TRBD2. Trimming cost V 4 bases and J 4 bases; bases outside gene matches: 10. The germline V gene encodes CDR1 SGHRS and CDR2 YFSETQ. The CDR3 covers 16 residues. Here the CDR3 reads CASSRAVGGGYNEQFF. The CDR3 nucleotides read TGCGCCAGCAGCCGGGCGGTGGGCGGGGGGTACAATGAGCAGTTCTTC.